The sample holds one count of the clone carrying this T cell receptor beta chain. Profiled with immunoSEQ multiplex PCR; TCRdb holds only in-frame clones, not every one. There are about 150,000 clones in the sample; roughly nine tenths occur only once, and 4.9% lies in the top ten. This sample is part of a study of control samples from healthy donors and cancer patients. The CDR3 consists of 15 residues. Trimming removed 0 bases at V and 5 bases at J, with 13 bases between. Germline-derived CDR1 and CDR2 are SGHNT and YYREEE (reference sequence). The receptor was isolated from a man aged 25-45 years in good health. The sequencing sample was made of blood. The chain combines TRBV5-4 with TRBJ2-3; weak D call: TRBD2 (6 bases). The CDR3 sequence is CASSLVGGGRDTQYF. CDR3 nucleotides: TGTGCCAGCAGCTTGGTCGGGGGTGGGCGAGATACGCAGTATTTT.